This TCR beta chain was captured in a study of cytomegalovirus exposure and HLA in healthy donors (dated by TCRdb to the late 2010s). At the level of the whole study: An earlier analysis of some 600 of the donors reported 276 Gb of sequence data and 95 million to 140 million unique TCR beta sequences obtained from around 180 million T cells. Roughly 300 gigabases of sequencing data and 70 million to 100 million unique TCR sequences made up an early release that covered several hundred HLA-typed donors. The genetic ancestry cluster associated with self-reported Caucasian donors included about 81% of the 350 to 500 genotyped donors. The aim of the study was to test whether cataloging public T cell receptors could identify signatures of past pathogen exposure. The T cell repertoires of 550 to 850 subjects were profiled by immunosequencing and related to cytomegalovirus serostatus. A separate validation cohort of approximately 130 different subjects was used in addition to the roughly 700-subject first cohort. To predict cytomegalovirus infection status, the study brought together high-throughput TCR immunosequencing, statistical association of individual TCRs with disease status, and machine learning. In a later analysis, previously published TCR beta repertoires from more than 500 donors were re-analyzed and high-resolution HLA genotyping was added so that TCR occurrence patterns could be studied. Rather than drawing on any new phenotypic data, the later analysis identified candidate immune exposures from TCR beta sequences and the way those sequences occurred across donors. To decide whether each TCR beta V gene segment behaved as functional or pseudogenic, an earlier analysis of some 580 of the donors relied on high-throughput TCR beta sequencing. Donor age, sex, ethnicity and CMV serostatus were collected together with the repertoire data. In a later genetic analysis, genome-wide SNP genotypes for about 55% of the roughly 670 donors were used, and that subset was treated as a discovery cohort. Every repertoire in the discovery cohort had been generated on one and the same sequencing platform. Class I and class II HLA loci were covered by the typing at four-digit resolution. The number of donors typed differed by locus, with 629-630 for A, B, C, DRB1 and DQB1, over 500 for DQA1, approximately 570 for DPA1, and about 450 for DPB1. Four or five DR-DQ haplotypes were handled as single units for association and clustering because linkage in the cohort was strong. Among about 400 genotyped donors of the cohort, an average of about 240,000 unique TCR beta nucleotide sequences was sequenced per donor, of which about 19% were non-productive.

The cohort was made up of about 610 healthy bone marrow donors. At the time of sampling, all cohort members were nominally healthy, though unrecorded immune exposures were likely present. The donor tested CMV seropositive, placing the donor among the 250 to 350 seropositive members of the cohort. A peripheral blood sample was provided by each donor, and peripheral blood mononuclear cells were used for TCR beta sequencing. Genomic DNA extraction from the blood cell samples was performed with the Qiagen DNeasy Blood Extraction Kit. Comment on this clone: Its binding antigen is unknown. Base qualities are not at hand, and no much larger clone is one base apart. This specimen includes other DNA sequences encoding the same CDR3.

The library was made by the immunoSEQ multiplex PCR assay. For the multiplex PCR, a mixture combining 60 forward primers for TCR Vbeta segments and 13 reverse primers for TCR Jbeta segments was used. The CDR3 region of rearranged TCR beta genes was amplified from genomic DNA by a multiplex PCR assay. The amplified TCR beta libraries were sequenced on the Illumina HiSeq System as 87-base-pair reads. Per the source publication's procedure: In a later analysis, tens of millions of unique TCR beta chains were counted across the approximately 620 repertoires, and about 10 million of these chains were shared by at least two donors. To remove PCR and sequencing errors, raw reads were error-corrected and collapsed into unique sequences using a nearest-neighbor algorithm that merged closely related sequences. CDR3 sequences were aligned to IMGT reference sequences to assign V, D and J gene segments. Each retained sequence needed at least a six-nucleotide match to both a V gene segment and a J gene segment. A rearrangement was called productive if the CDR3 had no stop codons and remained in frame with V and J, and every other rearrangement was called non-productive. Following IMGT convention, CDR3 was defined as the stretch from the second conserved V-encoded cysteine to the conserved J-encoded phenylalanine. Sequences without an unambiguous match to a single V gene segment were excluded from the earlier analysis of almost 600 of the donors. In an earlier analysis of 450 to 750 of the donors, a V segment was called functional when productive rearrangements were above 56.7%, and segregating when the standard deviation between donors exceeded 5%. A statistical classification framework was built for diagnosing cytomegalovirus status from the catalog of TCR beta chain sequences. In a later analysis, V and J genes were assigned by comparing TCR nucleotide sequences against IMGT/GENE-DB human TR gene sequences. In a later analysis, CDR3 sequences and most-parsimonious VDJ recombination scenarios were assigned using the TCRdist pipeline. A later analysis defined each TCR beta chain by its CDR3 amino acid sequence plus V-gene family, and excluded reads lacking a unique V-gene family. A later analysis removed over 500 highly shared, low-generation-probability nucleotide sequences to deal with suspected cross-contamination and a sequencing artifact. A later analysis calculated a clonal expansion index for each public chain from normalized within-repertoire ranks of inferred template counts. A later analysis computed generation probabilities with a VDJ recombination model fitted to out-of-frame rearrangements, and checked the results against IGoR. A later analysis scored TCR-TCR, TCR-HLA and TCR-CMV co-occurrence with hypergeometric tests, applying a repertoire-size bias correction to TCR pairs. In a later analysis, false discovery rates were estimated by permuting HLA or CMV assignments 20 times. In a later analysis, co-occurring TCRs were grouped with DBSCAN, and TCRdist sequence similarity was added when clustering was performed within HLA-allele-positive subsets. Repertoires with fewer than 30,000 or more than 120,000 public chains, plus five repertoires with anomalous nucleotide sharing, were excluded from co-occurrence clustering. In TCRdb, the immuneACCESS table is reduced to in-frame sequences with V and J assigned. These tables do not hold every clone; where another copy was compared, an unresolved V gene accounts for under half, and the others remain unexplained. That table gives V, J and clone size, and the DNA gave D and trimming. This sample gives over 80,000 clones in total; around 81% of them show up just once. More than 5% of the sample lies in the top ten.

What the work shows at the level of the full study, not this receptor alone: Because counts were too low, about 18 rarely observed V segments, including chromosome 9 orphons, were excluded from the earlier analysis of under 650 of the donors. In a later analysis, HLA-associated TCR beta chains were found to be more clonally expanded and to have lower generation probabilities than equally common non-associated chains. A further reported finding was that TCR beta sequences accurately predicted the HLA-A and HLA-B alleles for most subjects in the first cohort. Correlated functional status among segregating V segments might reflect linkage disequilibrium, but an unknown experimental factor could not be ruled out. It was suggested by the authors that the approach could potentially be generalized to other disease states and immunological phenotypes. In an earlier analysis of fewer than 700 of the donors, most TCR beta V segments appeared in productive rearrangements about 90% or about 30% of the time, broadly matching IMGT annotations. Cytomegalovirus status was reported to be diagnosed by the classifier with high specificity and sensitivity in both the original and validation cohorts. According to a later genetic analysis, donors in an Asian-associated ancestry cluster had fewer N-insertions in productive TCRs than the approximately 650-donor mean. The study gave a list of 150 to 200 TCR beta chains associated with cytomegalovirus. At a false discovery rate of 0.05, a later analysis linked around 15,000 TCR beta sequences to specific HLA alleles. A few of the identified cytomegalovirus-associated TCR beta chains were confirmed in vitro to be specific for cytomegalovirus antigens. HLA typing was unavailable for some donors at each locus, so association tests used only the typed subset. The sequencing pipeline was judged likely to have produced a cluster of highly shared sequence variants as a technical artifact. CMV serostatus was the only immune exposure information available for the cohort. When HLA alleles, especially DR and DQ, strongly co-occurred, TCR associations were difficult to assign to individual alleles. The presence/absence analyses assumed that sequencing depth was roughly uniform across donors, and that assumption may not be true. A later analysis found that most CMV-associated TCR beta chains appeared HLA-restricted, with HLA associations seemingly driven largely by CMV exposure. In a later analysis, the rate of TCR association differed among HLA loci, with DRB1 alleles having the most associated TCRs and HLA-C alleles having the fewest. A later genetic analysis associated a missense DCLRE1C variant with V-gene and J-gene trimming of TCR beta chains, and an independent cohort replicated the association. While some public TCRs were present in many individuals, most TCR sequences turned up only very rarely across donors. The cohort was sequenced for TCR beta chains only, and without alpha or paired-chain data the features that could be detected were limited. A later analysis reported that several top co-occurrence clusters appeared linked to parvovirus B19, influenza, CMV and Epstein-Barr virus.

Sequencing was done on a sample of PBMCs. The TCR originated in a man between 35 and 55 years old in good health and CMV-seropositive.

CDR3 loop: CASSPGQGGDYEQYF. The DNA sequence reads TGCGCCAGCAGCCCAGGACAAGGGGGAGACTACGAGCAGTACTTC. Recombination connected TRBV4-1 to TRBJ2-7; a weak D assignment points to TRBD1 (6 bases agree). The CDR3, cysteine through phenylalanine, is 15 amino acids long. The read is trimmed to its CDR3 DNA, 45 bases read in frame from base 1. The germline V gene supplies CDR1 MGHRA and CDR2 YSYEKL. V is pared back by 4 bases and J by 3 bases, with 16 bases lying between the germline termini.